The 25 T cell receptor beta chains below were found in one sample sequenced in a study of blood T cell repertoires in COVID-19. Repertoires were generated with immunoSEQ multiplex PCR, while TCRdb's copy carries only in-frame clones and drops some. Among approximately 260,000 clones listed, approximately 86% were seen once. Material: peripheral blood. These receptors were obtained from a man younger than 30 with active or convalescent COVID-19.

This clone was detected only a few times. The chain has TRBV4-1 and TRBJ1-3; tentatively, D is TRBD1 (5 bases). The CDR3 is 15 residues long. Germline CDR1 reads MGHRA; CDR2 reads YSYEKL. The V and J ends lost 6 bases and 1 base respectively, with 13 bases between them. The CDR3 coding sequence is TGCGCCAGCAGACCGACAGATCTGTCTGGAAACACCATATATTTT. Its translation is CASRPTDLSGNTIYF.

The chain carries TRBV19 and TRBJ2-7, with D possibly being TRBD2 (5 bases). Germline lookup yields CDR1 LNHDA and CDR2 SQIVND (reference sequence). Trimming took 5 bases from V and 6 from J, leaving 14 bases between them. The CDR3 has 13 residues. The CDR3: CASSSSWVGEQYF. For the CDR3, the DNA is TGTGCCAGTAGTTCTAGCTGGGTCGGCGAGCAGTACTTC. The full variable domain, rest sourced from reference TRBV19 and TRBJ2-7, is DGGITQSPKYLFRKEGQNVTLSCEQNLNHDAMYWYRQDPGQGLRLIYYSQIVNDFQKGDIAEGYSVSREKKESFPLTVTSAQKNPTAFYLCASSSSWVGEQYFGPGTRLTVT.

The chain is built from TRBV6-5 and TRBJ2-7, with 9 bases lining up with TRBD1. Germline trimming cut 5 bases from V and 3 bases from J; bases unmatched to any gene: 8. Germline V gene data show CDR1 as MNHEY and CDR2 as SVGAGI. The CDR3 loop spans 15 amino acids. The CDR3 sequence is CASSKPGTGSYEQYF. CDR3 DNA: TGTGCCAGCAGTAAACCCGGGACAGGGAGCTACGAGCAGTACTTC.

This clone showed up just a few times. The junction differs from germline at one of its ends, possibly a read error. CDR3 sequence: CASNEDGQGYNSPLHF. The CDR3, as DNA: TGTGCCAGCAATGAAGACGGACAGGGCTATAATTCACCCCTCCACTTT. V usage is TRBV6-1 and J usage is TRBJ1-6; 8 nucleotides align to TRBD1. Germline V CDR1 and CDR2: MNHNS, SASEGT. CDR3 length: 16 residues.

The rearrangement joins TRBV10-3 to TRBJ2-7; 8 bases align to TRBD1. Trimming cost V 5 bases and J 2 bases; bases outside gene matches: 11. CDR3 length: 16 amino acids. Looked up from germline, CDR1 is ENHRY and CDR2 is SYGVKD. Here the CDR3 DNA reads TGTGCCATCAGTCCGGGCGGGACAGGAAAAACCTACGAGCAGTACTTC. Its protein is CAISPGGTGKTYEQYF.

V usage is TRBV5-1 and J usage is TRBJ1-4; D is unclear. V was pared by 0 bases and J by 0 bases, with 6 bases between. Germline-derived CDR1 and CDR2 are SGHRS and YFSETQ. The CDR3 runs 15 residues. The CDR3 nucleotides are TGCGCCAGCAGCTTGGGGAGGTCAACTAATGAAAAACTGTTTTTT. This codes for CASSLGRSTNEKLFF.

The CDR3: CASALSSGTDTQYF. In DNA, the CDR3 is TGTGCCAGCGCACTAAGTAGCGGGACAGATACGCAGTATTTT. V usage is TRBV4-2 and J usage is TRBJ2-3; 7 positions agree with TRBD2. V shed 8 bases, J shed 3 bases, and the junction held 8 bases outside the gene matches. The CDR3 consists of 14 residues. Germline loops: CDR1 LGHNA, CDR2 YNFKEQ.

This chain connects TRBV7-2 to TRBJ2-7; TRBD2 aligns across 8 bases. Trimming at V came to 5 bases and at J to 2 bases, leaving 11 bases not matched to a gene. Germline CDR1 is SGHTA and CDR2 is FQGNSA. This CDR3 has 16 residues. The CDR3 spells CASSPVAGTSPYEQYF. CDR3 sequence (DNA): TGTGCCAGCAGCCCAGTAGCGGGGACGAGTCCCTACGAGCAGTACTTC. Using reference TRBV7-2 and TRBJ2-7 for the parts outside the CDR3, the full variable domain is GAGVSQSPSNKVTEKGKDVELRCDPISGHTALYWYRQSLGQGLEFLIYFQGNSAPDKSGLPSDRFSAERTGGSVSTLTIQRTQQEDSAVYLCASSPVAGTSPYEQYFGPGTRLTVT.

This chain uses TRBV13 with TRBJ1-1; weak D call: TRBD1 (5 bases). In germline, CDR1 is PRHDT, CDR2 FYEKMQ (reference sequence). V was cut by 5 bases and J by 9 bases, with 16 bases left in between. This CDR3 contains 13 residues. The CDR3 region is CASSNTGTFKAFF. CDR3 DNA sequence: TGTGCCAGCAGCAATACAGGAACTTTTAAAGCTTTCTTT. Full variable domain (outside the CDR3, taken from reference TRBV13 and TRBJ1-1): AAGVIQSPRHLIKEKRETATLKCYPIPRHDTVYWYQQGPGQDPQFLISFYEKMQSDKGSIPDRFSAQQFSDYHSELNMSSLELGDSALYFCASSNTGTFKAFFGQGTRLTVV.

The CDR3 region is CASSIDILAATYEQYF. The CDR3, as DNA: TGTGCCAGTAGTATAGATATACTAGCAGCAACCTACGAGCAGTACTTC. V gene TRBV19 combines with J gene TRBJ2-7, with a tentative D call TRBD2 (6 bases). V dropped 0 bases and J dropped 2 bases, with 14 bases sitting between them. The V gene's germline CDR1 is LNHDA and CDR2 SQIVND (reference sequence). The CDR3 loop spans 16 amino acids.

This clone was seen only a few times. The chain links TRBV10-3 to TRBJ2-7; the match to TRBD2 covers 11 bases. The CDR3 extends over 16 amino acids. Losses at the gene ends were 4 bases for V and 1 base for J; bases not matched to a gene: 6. Germline V gives CDR1 ENHRY, CDR2 SYGVKD. CDR3 region: CAISGTTSGGSYEQYF. CDR3 bases: TGTGCCATCAGTGGGACCACTAGCGGGGGTTCCTACGAGCAGTACTTC.

V usage is TRBV11-2 and J usage is TRBJ2-7; D may be TRBD2 (5 bases). This CDR3 has 16 residues. Germline CDR1 SGHAT, CDR2 FQNNGV. Trimming left V 8 bases short and J 6 bases short, with 26 bases between. Here the CDR3 reads CASAIRQDLAYIEQYF. The CDR3 region has the DNA TGTGCCAGCGCAATCAGGCAGGATCTAGCCTACATCGAGCAGTACTTC.

This clone was detected ten times or more. The CDR3 loop is CAIRPGLAYEETQYF. CDR3 sequence (DNA): TGTGCCATCAGGCCGGGACTAGCCTACGAGGAGACCCAGTACTTC. The rearrangement links TRBV10-3 to TRBJ2-5, with 9 bases that match TRBD2. This CDR3 is 15 amino acids long. With V trimmed by 6 bases and J by 5 bases, 10 bases remained unmatched. Germline CDR1 and CDR2: ENHRY and SYGVKD.

This clone appeared once. V and J are TRBV2 and TRBJ1-1; D is undetermined. The CDR3 is made up of 15 amino acids. V was cut by 0 bases and J by 1 base, with 9 bases left in between. Germline V gene data show CDR1 as SNHLY and CDR2 as FYNNEI. The CDR3 nucleotides read TGTGCCAGCAGTGAAGCGCTTCGGGGGAACACTGAAGCTTTCTTT. Its translation is CASSEALRGNTEAFF.

V and J are TRBV7-2 and TRBJ1-2; 9 bases fit TRBD1. CDR1 and CDR2 (germline): SGHTA, FQGNSA. The CDR3 totals 13 residues. V lost 5 bases and J lost 5; bases outside the gene matches: 3. The CDR3 here is CASSTGTGYGYTF. The CDR3 DNA sequence: TGTGCCAGCAGCACGGGGACAGGGTATGGCTACACCTTC.

This rearrangement joins TRBV6-1 to TRBJ2-1; tentative D call: TRBD2 (6 bases). Germline loops: CDR1 MNHNS, CDR2 SASEGT. V lost 1 base, J lost 6 bases, and 13 bases lay in between. The CDR3 spans 15 residues. The CDR3 bases are TGTGCCAGCAGTGAAGGGTATAGCGGTGCCAATGAGCAGTTCTTC. Protein sequence: CASSEGYSGANEQFF.

This clone appeared a single time. The chain combines TRBV6-5 with TRBJ2-5; D is unclear. Germline CDR1 and CDR2: MNHEY and SVGAGI. Trimming took 8 bases from V and 1 from J, leaving 8 bases between them. The CDR3 extends over 12 amino acids. CDR3 residues: CASGRSQETQYF. The CDR3 bases are TGTGCCAGCGGTCGGAGCCAAGAGACCCAGTACTTC.

The sample holds one count of this clone. The gene calls are TRBV30 and TRBJ1-5; 7 positions match TRBD1. The germline V gene encodes CDR1 GTSNPN and CDR2 SVGIG (reference sequence). V lost 4 bases, J lost 7 bases, and 7 bases stayed unmatched. This CDR3 has 13 amino acids. CDR3 in DNA: TGTGCCTGGAATAAGGAGGGGGCACAGCCCCAGCATTTT. Its translation: CAWNKEGAQPQHF. The full variable domain, in which reference TRBV30 and TRBJ1-5 provide the parts outside the CDR3, is SQTIHQWPATLVQPVGSPLSLECTVEGTSNPNLYWYRQAAGRGLQLLFYSVGIGQISSEVPQNLSASRPQDRQFILSSKKLLLSDSGFYLCAWNKEGAQPQHFGDGTRLSIL.

In nucleotides, the CDR3 is TGCAGCGTTGTCCTGGACAGGGGGCGCGACGAGCAGTACTTC. Encoded protein: CSVVLDRGRDEQYF. The chain employs TRBV29-1 and TRBJ2-7; TRBD1 agrees at 11 bases. J lost 5 bases, V lost 4 bases, and 7 bases had no gene match. CDR3 length equals 14 residues. Germline CDR1 reads SQVTM; CDR2 reads ANQGSEA.

The chain recombines TRBV6-5 with TRBJ2-7, with D unclear. The CDR3 is 11 amino acids. The germline V gene encodes CDR1 MNHEY and CDR2 SVGAGI. Trimming stripped 6 bases from V and 6 bases from J, with 9 bases between. The CDR3 DNA reads TGTGCCAGCAGCGTCTCGGGCGAGCAGTACTTC. Translation gives CASSVSGEQYF.

This chain connects TRBV4-2 to TRBJ2-7; 7 bases are a match to TRBD2. Per germline, CDR1 LGHNA and CDR2 YNFKEQ. The CDR3 has 16 amino acids. V shed 0 bases and J 3 bases; nucleotides not matched to a gene: 8. CDR3 bases: TGTGCCAGCAGCCAAGAGGGGAGTCTAGCGGTCTACGAGCAGTACTTC. It codes for CASSQEGSLAVYEQYF.

The rearrangement joins TRBV7-9 to TRBJ2-7; D is possibly TRBD2 (7 bases). CDR3 length: 15 amino acids. CDR1 is SEHNR and CDR2 is FQNEAQ in the germline V gene (reference sequence). The germline V and J ends were trimmed by 5 bases and 5 bases, with 19 bases remaining between them. The CDR3 loop reads CASSPLGGAPNEQYF. CDR3 DNA: TGTGCCAGCAGCCCCTTAGGGGGGGCGCCGAACGAGCAGTACTTC.

This chain links TRBV7-2 with TRBJ1-6; 9 bases map to TRBD1. This CDR3 contains 15 residues. Germline V gene lookup returns CDR1 SGHTA and CDR2 FQGNSA. J was trimmed by 7 bases and V by 2 bases; bases with no gene match: 3. The CDR3 here is CASSLWDRVNSPLHF. In nucleotides, the CDR3 is TGTGCCAGCAGCTTATGGGACAGGGTCAATTCACCCCTCCACTTT.

The V gene is TRBV7-2, the J gene TRBJ2-7; D perhaps matches TRBD2 (5 bases). The CDR3 contains 18 residues. CDR1 is SGHTA, CDR2 FQGNSA, per germline. Trimming took off 1 base at V and 1 base at J, with 20 bases between the two ends. CDR3: CASSLGKRWTHTSYEQYF. CDR3 DNA: TGTGCCAGCAGCTTAGGAAAGAGGTGGACTCACACTTCCTACGAGCAGTACTTC.

This rearrangement joins TRBV3-1 (or the pseudogene TRBV3-2) to TRBJ2-7; D is ambiguous. The V and J ends lost 0 bases and 3 bases respectively, with 9 bases between them. The germline CDR1 and CDR2 sequences are LGHDT and YNNKEL (reference sequence). The CDR3 contains 14 residues. The CDR3 spells CASSQDRSLYEQYF. The CDR3, as DNA: TGTGCCAGCAGCCAAGATCGTAGCCTCTACGAGCAGTACTTC.